This T cell receptor beta chain comes out of a study of shared clonotypes between healthy human individuals. The wider study: The people who gave samples were a couple of women and a few men aged 18 to 49. General study findings and limits: About 5% of naive CD4 clonotypes were shared across four donors. Memory subsets generally showed smaller estimated richness than naive subsets did.

V dropped 0 bases and J dropped 0 bases, with 21 bases sitting between them. The CDR3 sequence is 19 residues long. CDR1 and CDR2 (germline): SGHRS, YFSETQ. A remark on this clone: Antigen specificity is unknown.

Measured with immunoSEQ multiplex PCR; TCRdb has only the in-frame clones, and not every one. This sample has roughly 2.6 million clones, with around nine tenths found just once. The sequence was obtained from a man in his late teens or twenties in good health. This chain joins TRBV5-1 and TRBJ1-1; D is possibly TRBD1 (6 bases). The source material was naive CD4+ T cells sorted from blood. As to subset: CD45RA+ positively selected. In nucleotides, the CDR3 is TGCGCCAGCAGCTTGGACGGGTCAGGGGAGAGAAGTATGAACACTGAAGCTTTCTTT. It specifies CASSLDGSGERSMNTEAFF.